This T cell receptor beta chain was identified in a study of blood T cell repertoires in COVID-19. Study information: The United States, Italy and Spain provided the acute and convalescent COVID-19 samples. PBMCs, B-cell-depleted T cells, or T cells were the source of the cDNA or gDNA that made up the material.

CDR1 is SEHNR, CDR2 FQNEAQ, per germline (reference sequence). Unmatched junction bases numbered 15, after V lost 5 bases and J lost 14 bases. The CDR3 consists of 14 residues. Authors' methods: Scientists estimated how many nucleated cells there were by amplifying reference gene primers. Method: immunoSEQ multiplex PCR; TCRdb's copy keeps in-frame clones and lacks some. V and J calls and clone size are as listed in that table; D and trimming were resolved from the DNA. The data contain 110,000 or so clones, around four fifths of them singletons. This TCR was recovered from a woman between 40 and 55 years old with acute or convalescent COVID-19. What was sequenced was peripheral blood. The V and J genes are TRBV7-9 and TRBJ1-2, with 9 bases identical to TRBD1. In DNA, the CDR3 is TGTGCCAGCAGCGCACCGGGACAGGGTGTAGAGGGGACCTTC. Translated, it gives CASSAPGQGVEGTF.